The TCR beta chain described here comes from a study of identical twins. Notes on the study in general: Where beta out-of-frame sequences were concerned, excess twin sharing was weaker.

This CDR3 has 14 amino acids. Germline loops: CDR1 LNHNV, CDR2 YYDKDF (reference sequence). V lost 11 bases, J lost 4 bases, and 17 bases lay in between. A universal primer site came from template switching; cDNA carried unique molecular identifiers. TCRdb independently ran MiXCR on the 5' RACE reads; one entry per CDR3 protein. The sample lists about 530,000 distinct CDR3 sequences, more than 20% occurring once. This clonotype occurred a few times. Antigen unknown. These data were also filed under a second study, of yellow fever vaccine responses in identical twins.

The chain combines TRBV15 with TRBJ2-2; D may be TRBD1 (6 bases). This receptor was obtained from a woman in her late teens or twenties in good health. The sample was CD4+ T cells sorted from blood. The CDR3 sequence is CASNTGSGTGELFF. The CDR3 coding sequence is TGTGCCTCTAACACAGGGTCGGGCACCGGGGAGCTGTTTTTT.